Following are 10 T cell receptor beta chains from one sample sequenced in a study of cytomegalovirus exposure and HLA in healthy donors. The PCR was carried out with 60 Vbeta primers and 13 Jbeta primers. TCRdb keeps only in-frame clones here, not all; method: immunoSEQ multiplex PCR. The data show 150,000 to 200,000 clones, about three quarters seen once. The sequencing input was PBMCs. The source of these receptors is a middle-aged woman in good health and CMV-seronegative.

The chain combines TRBV5-6 with TRBJ2-2, with 12 bases matching TRBD2. This CDR3 spans 16 amino acids. Trimming cost V 4 bases and J 5 bases; bases outside gene matches: 6. The germline gives CDR1 SGHDT, CDR2 YYEEEE. The CDR3 coding sequence is TGTGCCAGCAGCGCAGCTAGCGGGAGGGGGACCGGGGAGCTGTTTTTT. It is translated as CASSAASGRGTGELFF.

The rearrangement uses TRBV7-2 and TRBJ2-2; D gene unclear. The CDR3 sequence is 15 residues long. V lost 2 bases and J 2 bases, leaving 9 bases between the germline ends. Germline CDR1 SGHTA, CDR2 FQGNSA. The CDR3 here is CASSLSAVNTGELFF. The CDR3 DNA is TGTGCCAGCAGCTTAAGTGCGGTTAACACCGGGGAGCTGTTTTTT.

V gene TRBV5-6 combines with J gene TRBJ2-1; no clear D gene. Trimming took off 4 bases at V and 9 bases at J, with 14 bases between the two ends. The CDR3 runs to 13 residues. Germline lookup yields CDR1 SGHDT and CDR2 YYEEEE. CDR3: CASSRNRAGEQFF. The CDR3 DNA reads TGTGCCAGCAGCAGAAACAGAGCTGGTGAGCAGTTCTTC.

This rearrangement joins TRBV18 to TRBJ2-7; 7 bases are shared with TRBD1. The CDR3 has 15 residues. Germline V gene sequence: CDR1 KGHSH, CDR2 LQKENI. The J segment lost 3 bases and the V segment lost 4 bases, leaving 9 bases of the junction unmatched. Here the CDR3 reads CASSRDRQGYYEQYV. The CDR3 nucleotides are TGTGCCAGCTCACGGGATCGACAGGGATACTACGAGCAGTACGTC.

This clone was observed a handful of times. This chain connects TRBV6-1 to TRBJ2-1, with TRBD2 matching 8 bases. The CDR3 is made up of 13 amino acids. CDR1 is MNHNS and CDR2 is SASEGT in the germline V gene. After removal of 7 bases from V and 13 bases from J, the junction contained 12 bases not matched to a gene. The CDR3 spells CASMNTPGLDQFF. The CDR3 bases are TGTGCCAGCATGAACACCCCGGGACTAGATCAGTTCTTC.

The chain combines TRBV4-1 with TRBJ2-1; the D is unclear. The CDR3 is made up of 13 amino acids. Germline CDR1 and CDR2: MGHRA and YSYEKL. Trimming left V 4 bases short and J 6 bases short, with 10 bases between. The CDR3, as DNA: TGCGCCAGCAGCCCCAACCCCAGCAATGAGCAGTTCTTC. Protein: CASSPNPSNEQFF.

This chain uses TRBV4-1 with TRBJ1-1; D is uncertain. V was clipped by 1 base and J by 1 base, with 10 bases between them. The germline V gene has CDR1 MGHRA and CDR2 YSYEKL. The CDR3 runs to 15 residues. The CDR3 is CASSQVGAANTEAFF. In nucleotides, the CDR3 is TGCGCCAGCAGCCAAGTAGGAGCCGCGAACACTGAAGCTTTCTTT.

The rearrangement links TRBV30 to TRBJ2-5; 8 positions match TRBD2. Germline CDR1 reads GTSNPN; CDR2 reads SVGIG (reference sequence). V gave up 4 bases and J gave up 5 bases; unmatched junction bases: 12. The CDR3 contains 15 residues. The CDR3 loop is CAWTTGRAVSETQYF. The CDR3 DNA is TGTGCCTGGACCACCGGGAGGGCCGTTTCGGAGACCCAGTACTTC.

J is TRBJ1-1 and V is TRBV5-1, with D possibly matching TRBD1 (5 bases). The V end was cut by 4 bases, the J end by 1 base, with 14 bases between. The CDR3 runs 15 residues. The germline V gene has CDR1 SGHRS and CDR2 YFSETQ. CDR3 sequence (DNA): TGCGCCAGCAGCCCCGACGTCGGGGGGAACACTGAAGCTTTCTTT. Amino acids: CASSPDVGGNTEAFF.

The J gene is TRBJ2-3, the V gene TRBV5-1; 7 nucleotides match TRBD1. The CDR3 has 14 amino acids. The J segment lost 2 bases and the V segment lost 1 base, leaving 1 base of the junction unmatched. The germline V gene has CDR1 SGHRS and CDR2 YFSETQ. The CDR3, as DNA: TGCGCCAGCAGCTTGACAGGGGACACAGATACGCAGTATTTT. As protein: CASSLTGDTDTQYF.